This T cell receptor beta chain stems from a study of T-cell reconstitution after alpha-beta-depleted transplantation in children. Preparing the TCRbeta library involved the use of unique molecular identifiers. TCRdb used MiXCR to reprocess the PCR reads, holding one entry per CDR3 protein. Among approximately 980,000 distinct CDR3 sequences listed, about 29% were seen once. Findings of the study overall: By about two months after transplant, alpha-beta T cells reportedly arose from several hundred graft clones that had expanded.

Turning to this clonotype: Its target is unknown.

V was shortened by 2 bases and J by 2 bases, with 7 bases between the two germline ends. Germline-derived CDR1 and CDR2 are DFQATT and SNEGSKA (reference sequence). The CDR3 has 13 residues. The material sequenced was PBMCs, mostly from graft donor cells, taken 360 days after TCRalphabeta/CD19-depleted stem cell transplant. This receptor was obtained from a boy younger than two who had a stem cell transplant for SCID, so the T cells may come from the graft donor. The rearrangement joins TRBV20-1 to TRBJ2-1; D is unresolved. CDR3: CSARRPTYNEQFF. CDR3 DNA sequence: TGCAGTGCTAGACGGCCTACCTACAATGAGCAGTTCTTC.